This TCR beta chain was sequenced in a study of control samples from healthy donors and cancer patients. Per the germline V gene, CDR1 is SQVTM and CDR2 is ANQGSEA. This CDR3 contains 11 residues. V was clipped by 7 bases and J by 4 bases, with 10 bases between them. The protocol was immunoSEQ multiplex PCR, while the TCRdb copy is restricted to in-frame clones and leaves out a portion. The data show 46,000 or so clones, with nearly 95% seen just once and about 25% held by the top ten. The clonotype was recovered from a woman in her forties or fifties with head and neck cancer. V is TRBV29-1 and J is TRBJ2-5; a possible D gene is TRBD1 (5 bases). The sequenced material came from PBMCs. CDR3 nucleotide sequence: TGCAGCGCTGTAGGGGCAGAGACCCAGTACTTC. Amino acid sequence: CSAVGAETQYF.